These 32 T cell receptor beta chains came from one sample sequenced in a study of shared clonotypes between healthy human individuals. Profiling relied on immunoSEQ multiplex PCR, and the TCRdb table lists in-frame clones only, not all of them. The table lists about 650,000 clones, about 95% of them singletons. Terminally differentiated effector memory CD45RA+ cells were excluded from the naive CD8 cells, which were CD45RO-negative and positively selected for CCR7. Sequenced sample: naive CD8+ T cells sorted from blood. These receptors came from a woman in her thirties in good health.

J is TRBJ2-7 and V is TRBV5-5; D is perhaps TRBD1 (6 bases). The germline CDR1 and CDR2 sequences are SGHKS and YYEKEE (reference sequence). This CDR3 spans 13 amino acids. Trimming stripped 4 bases from V and 6 bases from J, with 14 bases between. DNA for the CDR3: TGTGCCAGCAGCACGAAGACAGGCCCCGAGCAGTACTTC. This encodes CASSTKTGPEQYF. The full variable domain, in which reference TRBV5-5 and TRBJ2-7 provide the parts outside the CDR3, is DAGVTQSPTHLIKTRGQQVTLRCSPISGHKSVSWYQQVLGQGPQFIFQYYEKEERGRGNFPDRFSARQFPNYSSELNVNALLLGDSALYLCASSTKTGPEQYFGPGTRLTVT.

V is TRBV20-1 and J is TRBJ2-7, with 7 nucleotides matching TRBD2. The junction had 3 bases not matched to a gene; V was cut back by 7 bases and J by 3 bases. Per the germline V gene, CDR1 is DFQATT and CDR2 is SNEGSKA (reference sequence). This CDR3 has 11 amino acids. The CDR3 bases are TGCAGTGGAAAGCGGGACTACGAGCAGTACTTC. Amino acid sequence: CSGKRDYEQYF.

This chain uses TRBV28 with TRBJ2-7; D is undetermined. Germline values: CDR1 MDHEN, CDR2 SYDVKM. The V and J ends lost 6 bases and 6 bases respectively, with 15 bases between them. There are 13 residues in the CDR3. The CDR3 reads CASSNLNALEQYF. CDR3 sequence (DNA): TGTGCCAGCAGCAACCTAAATGCGCTCGAGCAGTACTTC.

The CDR3 sequence is CASSLGLRDRESTDTQYF. CDR3 nucleotides: TGTGCCAGCAGCTTAGGGCTGAGGGACAGGGAAAGCACAGATACGCAGTATTTT. The chain uses TRBV11-3 and TRBJ2-3; 9 bases are a match to TRBD1. After removal of 1 base from V and 0 bases from J, the junction contained 8 bases not matched to a gene. Germline assignment: CDR1 SGHNT and CDR2 YENEEA. This CDR3 spans 18 amino acids.

The chain uses TRBV29-1 and TRBJ2-3; perhaps TRBD2 as D (6 bases). Trimming stripped 7 bases from V and 5 bases from J, with 16 bases between. This CDR3 contains 13 residues. Germline values: CDR1 SQVTM, CDR2 ANQGSEA. CDR3 residues: CSAVGGRLDTQYF. CDR3 DNA: TGCAGCGCTGTTGGAGGGAGGTTAGATACGCAGTATTTT.

The rearrangement links TRBV28 to TRBJ1-1, with D perhaps TRBD1 (6 bases). The germline V gene encodes CDR1 MDHEN and CDR2 SYDVKM. The CDR3 sequence is 16 residues long. The germline V and J ends were trimmed by 4 bases and 1 base, with 16 bases remaining between them. CDR3 amino acids: CASSWDTGLSNTEAFF. DNA for the CDR3: TGTGCCAGCAGTTGGGATACAGGGCTTTCGAACACTGAAGCTTTCTTT.

This chain connects TRBV19 to TRBJ1-5; 9 bases match TRBD1. The V and J ends lost 5 bases and 4 bases, in that order; junction bases with no gene match: 9. Per the germline V gene, CDR1 is LNHDA and CDR2 is SQIVND (reference sequence). The CDR3 consists of 16 residues. As DNA, the CDR3 is TGTGCCAGTAGTGCCCGGGGACAGGGTGGAAATCAGCCCCAGCATTTT. Translation gives CASSARGQGGNQPQHF.

This rearrangement joins TRBV15 to TRBJ2-7, with D possibly being TRBD1 (5 bases). Between the trimmed V and J ends, which lost 0 bases and 2 bases, there was a span of 5 bases. The CDR3 loop spans 13 amino acids. Germline CDR1 reads LNHNV; CDR2 reads YYDKDF (reference sequence). As DNA, the CDR3 is TGTGCCACCAGCAGAGAGACAGCCTACGAGCAGTACTTC. This codes for CATSRETAYEQYF. Full variable domain (outside the CDR3, taken from reference TRBV15 and TRBJ2-7): DAMVIQNPRYQVTQFGKPVTLSCSQTLNHNVMYWYQQKSSQAPKLLFHYYDKDFNNEADTPDNFQSRRPNTSFCFLDIRSPGLGDTAMYLCATSRETAYEQYFGPGTRLTVT.

The rearrangement uses TRBV28 and TRBJ1-3; perhaps TRBD1 as D (5 bases). Trimming cost V 3 bases and J 1 base, with 10 bases left between them. The CDR3 is 15 amino acids. Germline V gives CDR1 MDHEN, CDR2 SYDVKM. The CDR3 DNA sequence: TGTGCCAGCAGTTTCCTCCGGGGGTCTGGAAACACCATATATTTT. The encoded protein is CASSFLRGSGNTIYF.

This clone was detected only once. DNA for the CDR3: TGTGCCAGCAGCGCTCAGGGGGCTGGAAACACCATATATTTT. Translation gives CASSAQGAGNTIYF. The rearrangement links TRBV7-6 to TRBJ1-3; 7 bases agree with TRBD1. V dropped 5 bases and J dropped 2; count of bases not matched to a gene: 3. Germline V gene sequence: CDR1 SGHVS, CDR2 FNYEAQ. There are 14 residues in the CDR3. The full variable domain, with the rest looked up from reference TRBV7-6 and TRBJ1-3, is GAGVSQSPRYKVTKRGQDVALRCDPISGHVSLYWYRQALGQGPEFLTYFNYEAQQDKSGLPNDRFSAERPEGSISTLTIQRTEQRDSAMYRCASSAQGAGNTIYFGEGSWLTVV.

The chain carries TRBV19 and TRBJ2-3; 7 positions match TRBD2. This CDR3 is 16 amino acids long. From germline, CDR1 is LNHDA and CDR2 SQIVND (reference sequence). V dropped 7 bases and J dropped 0; count of bases not matched to a gene: 10. The chain's CDR3 is CASILTGRASTDTQYF. The CDR3 DNA reads TGTGCCAGTATTCTCACGGGGAGGGCGAGCACAGATACGCAGTATTTT.

The V call is TRBV30, the J call TRBJ2-5, with 7 bases that match TRBD2. The junction had 4 bases not matched to a gene; V was cut back by 2 bases and J by 1 base. Germline V gene sequence: CDR1 GTSNPN, CDR2 SVGIG (reference sequence). This CDR3 is built from 14 residues. The CDR3 loop is CAWSTGLGQETQYF. The CDR3 bases are TGTGCCTGGAGTACAGGACTAGGCCAAGAGACCCAGTACTTC.

Only one count was recorded for this clone. The chain recombines TRBV7-9 with TRBJ2-7; D not certain. V lost 1 base and J lost 9, with 13 bases in between. The CDR3 contains 13 residues. Germline values: CDR1 SEHNR, CDR2 FQNEAQ (reference sequence). DNA for the CDR3: TGTGCCAGCAGCTTAGTCGGCAACTTTTGGCAGTACTTC. Its protein is CASSLVGNFWQYF.

V usage is TRBV6-5 and J usage is TRBJ2-7, with TRBD1 matching 7 bases. After removal of 0 bases from V and 3 bases from J, the junction contained 5 bases not matched to a gene. CDR1 is MNHEY and CDR2 is SVGAGI in the germline V gene. The CDR3 contains 15 residues. CDR3 in DNA: TGTGCCAGCAGTTACTCGCAGACAGGGCTCTACGAGCAGTACTTC. This encodes CASSYSQTGLYEQYF.

This clone was seen once. The chain employs TRBV28 and TRBJ2-1; 12 nucleotides align to TRBD2. This CDR3 region has 18 residues. After removal of 4 bases from V and 0 bases from J, the junction contained 7 bases not matched to a gene. Germline-derived CDR1 and CDR2 are MDHEN and SYDVKM. In DNA form, the CDR3 reads TGTGCCAGCAGTTCAACCGGACTAGCGGGGAGCTCCTACAATGAGCAGTTCTTC. It encodes CASSSTGLAGSSYNEQFF.

This clone was recorded only once. V usage is TRBV5-4 and J usage is TRBJ2-7; 7 bases are a match to TRBD1. The germline CDR1 and CDR2 sequences are SGHNT and YYREEE (reference sequence). CDR3 size: 13 residues. CDR3 nucleotide sequence: TGTGCAATAACCGGGACAGACTCCTACGAGCAGTACTTC. Its translation is CAITGTDSYEQYF.

V and J are TRBV5-6 and TRBJ2-5, with D possibly being TRBD1 or TRBD2 (5 bases each). The DNA end is more similar to TRBJ2-7, so the J call may be wrong. The CDR3 covers 16 residues. Germline CDR1 reads SGHDT; CDR2 reads YYEEEE. In nucleotides, the CDR3 is TGTGCCAGCAGCTTGGTTACCTCAGGGAGCTCCTACGAGCAGTACTTC. It encodes CASSLVTSGSSYEQYF.

This chain joins TRBV7-8 and TRBJ2-3; D uncertain. CDR1 is SGHVS, CDR2 FQNEAQ, per germline. The CDR3 covers 13 residues. With 5 bases removed from V and 2 bases from J, the gap between germline ends came to 8 bases. CDR3 in amino acids: CASSQRFTDTQYF. CDR3 DNA sequence: TGTGCCAGCAGCCAACGTTTCACAGATACGCAGTATTTT.

In this sample, this clone turned up once. V gene TRBV7-6 combines with J gene TRBJ1-4; no clear D gene. The CDR3 consists of 13 residues. Trimming removed 1 base from V and 6 bases from J, with 6 bases in between. Germline V gene data show CDR1 as SGHVS and CDR2 as FNYEAQ. As DNA, the CDR3 is TGTGCCAGCAGCTTAGTTGTGGATGAAAAACTGTTTTTT. As protein: CASSLVVDEKLFF.

Concerning this clone itself: The junction departs from the called germline gene at one end, perhaps through a read error. The chain joins TRBV30 to TRBJ2-3; TRBD1 agrees at 9 bases. The CDR3 totals 11 residues. CDR1 and CDR2 (germline): GTSNPN, SVGIG (reference sequence). This CDR3 reads CASATGGAAVF. CDR3 DNA sequence: TGTGCCTCGGCTACAGGGGGCGCCGCGGTTTTC.

Notes on this clone: Different DNA sequences within this sample yield the same CDR3. The chain links TRBV27 to TRBJ2-7; possibly TRBD2 for D (6 bases). Trimming cost V 2 bases and J 0 bases, with 11 bases left between them. The CDR3 has 15 residues. Germline CDR1 reads MNHEY; CDR2 reads SMNVEV (reference sequence). CDR3 in amino acids: CASSLSGRGSYEQYF. In DNA form, the CDR3 reads TGTGCCAGCAGTTTAAGTGGGCGGGGCTCCTACGAGCAGTACTTC.

This chain links TRBV27 with TRBJ2-1, with 12 bases matching TRBD2. The germline gives CDR1 MNHEY, CDR2 SMNVEV (reference sequence). The CDR3 is 16 amino acids. V lost 4 bases, J lost 4 bases, and 5 bases stayed unmatched. The CDR3 loop reads CASSSRTSGNYNEQFF. The DNA for the CDR3 is TGTGCCAGCAGTTCCCGGACTAGCGGGAATTACAATGAGCAGTTCTTC.

The chain is built from TRBV29-1 and TRBJ1-1; weak D call: TRBD1 (5 bases). The V end lost 0 bases, the J end lost 7 bases, and 9 bases lay between the germline ends. The CDR3 spans 12 residues. CDR1 and CDR2 (germline): SQVTM, ANQGSEA. The CDR3 DNA reads TGCAGCGTTGAAGACCCAGGGCTTGAAGCTTTCTTT. It is translated as CSVEDPGLEAFF.

The chain joins TRBV19 to TRBJ1-4; 7 bases map to TRBD1. Per germline, CDR1 LNHDA and CDR2 SQIVND (reference sequence). The CDR3 runs to 15 residues. V lost 5 bases, J lost 8 bases, and 11 bases stayed unmatched. The CDR3 DNA reads as TGTGCCAGTAGTCAATTTGGGACAGCGGGCGAAAAACTGTTTTTT. Amino acids: CASSQFGTAGEKLFF.

For the CDR3, the DNA is TGTGCCAGCAGCCAAGGGCCGGGGACAGGGGACTATGGCTACACCTTC. It is translated as CASSQGPGTGDYGYTF. This chain joins TRBV11-2 and TRBJ1-2, with TRBD1 matching over 10 bases. J was trimmed by 3 bases and V by 5 bases; bases with no gene match: 9. The length of the CDR3 is 16 residues. Germline V gene sequence: CDR1 SGHAT, CDR2 FQNNGV.

The chain recombines TRBV5-1 with TRBJ2-1; D is perhaps TRBD1 or TRBD2 (5 bases each). Trimming shortened V by 4 bases and J by 9 bases, and 11 bases separated the two germline ends. The CDR3 sequence is 12 residues long. Germline lookup yields CDR1 SGHRS and CDR2 YFSETQ. The CDR3 protein is CASSTLGVEQFF. The CDR3 DNA reads as TGCGCCAGCAGCACGCTGGGGGTTGAGCAGTTCTTC.

The V gene is TRBV6-1, the J gene TRBJ1-1; D ambiguous. Trimming pared 3 bases from V and 0 bases from J, leaving 8 bases between. Germline-derived CDR1 and CDR2 are MNHNS and SASEGT. The CDR3 consists of 14 residues. The CDR3 DNA sequence: TGTGCCAGCAGTGACTTAACGTTGAACACTGAAGCTTTCTTT. This encodes CASSDLTLNTEAFF.

The rearrangement joins TRBV13 to TRBJ1-2; 11 nucleotides align to TRBD1. V lost 2 bases and J lost 8; bases outside the gene matches: 10. Germline V gives CDR1 PRHDT, CDR2 FYEKMQ (reference sequence). The CDR3 spans 16 residues. The CDR3 region is CASSLPPGQGARGYTF. In nucleotides, the CDR3 is TGTGCCAGCAGCTTACCTCCAGGACAGGGGGCGCGCGGCTACACCTTC.

The chain has TRBV6-1 and TRBJ1-1; D not resolved. Trimming cost V 6 bases and J 4 bases, with 12 bases left between them. CDR1 is MNHNS and CDR2 is SASEGT in the germline V gene. This CDR3 is 13 amino acids long. The CDR3 region is CASRGTEGTEAFF. The DNA for the CDR3 is TGTGCCAGCAGGGGAACAGAAGGCACTGAAGCTTTCTTT.

The chain links TRBV5-5 to TRBJ1-1, with D hard to call. Trimming removed 0 bases from V and 1 base from J, with 4 bases in between. CDR1 SGHKS and CDR2 YYEKEE come from the germline V gene (reference sequence). This CDR3 contains 13 residues. The CDR3 DNA sequence: TGTGCCAGCAGCTTGGAGGGGAACACTGAAGCTTTCTTT. Its translation is CASSLEGNTEAFF.

The chain employs TRBV5-4 and TRBJ2-5; unclear D gene. Germline V lookup: CDR1 SGHNT, CDR2 YYREEE (reference sequence). V was clipped by 5 bases and J by 3 bases, with 5 bases between them. The CDR3 has 11 amino acids. CDR3 residues: CASSWEETQYF. The CDR3 DNA is TGTGCCAGCAGTTGGGAAGAGACCCAGTACTTC.

This chain joins TRBV14 and TRBJ2-5; possibly TRBD1 or TRBD2 for D (5 bases each). Per the germline V gene, CDR1 is SGHDN and CDR2 is FVKESK. This CDR3 region has 16 residues. The V end lost 0 bases, the J end lost 3 bases, and 14 bases lay between the germline ends. The CDR3 is CASSQDWGRGEETQYF. CDR3 DNA: TGTGCCAGCAGCCAAGATTGGGGTAGGGGAGAAGAGACCCAGTACTTC.